Presented here are 10 T cell receptor beta chains from one specimen sequenced in a study of CD8 T cells in ankylosing spondylitis. Overall study findings and caveats: Under 10 highly homologous variants formed a TCR beta motif that appeared characteristic of ankylosing spondylitis blood.

Their target antigens are unknown. One entry per CDR3 protein results from TCRdb running MiXCR on the 5' RACE reads. The sample carries around 770,000 distinct CDR3 sequences, 15% to 20% recorded once. Sequenced sample: blood, either unsorted or a sorted T cell fraction (not recorded which). The origin of the receptors is a male donor with ankylosing spondylitis.

For the CDR3, the DNA is TGTGCCAGTAACGGCGCCCTGGACGCTGAAGCTTTCTTT. It is translated as CASNGALDAEAFF. The chain joins TRBV19 to TRBJ1-1; the D is unclear. The CDR3 has 13 amino acids. Trimming removed 7 bases at V and 6 bases at J, with 15 bases between. Germline V gene data show CDR1 as LNHDA and CDR2 as SQIVND (reference sequence).

The V gene is TRBV19, the J gene TRBJ1-1; 8 nucleotides line up with TRBD1. The V gene end was trimmed by 7 bases and the J gene end by 7 bases; junction bases not matched to a gene: 17. Germline CDR1 reads LNHDA; CDR2 reads SQIVND (reference sequence). The CDR3 is 16 residues long. This CDR3 reads CASTKSRDRSLFEAFF. The CDR3 DNA reads as TGTGCCAGTACCAAGTCGAGGGACAGGAGCTTATTTGAAGCTTTCTTT. Drawing the rest from reference TRBV19 and TRBJ1-1, the complete variable domain is DGGITQSPKYLFRKEGQNVTLSCEQNLNHDAMYWYRQDPGQGLRLIYYSQIVNDFQKGDIAEGYSVSREKKESFPLTVTSAQKNPTAFYLCASTKSRDRSLFEAFFGQGTRLTVV.

V is TRBV29-1 and J is TRBJ2-7; 7 bases match TRBD1. CDR1 is SQVTM and CDR2 is ANQGSEA in the germline V gene. This CDR3 has 12 residues. The V segment lost 6 bases and the J segment 4 bases; nucleotides outside the gene matches: 6. The CDR3, as DNA: TGCAGCGTCCTAAGGGACAGTTACGAGCAGTACTTC. Translating it yields CSVLRDSYEQYF.

The chain recombines TRBV7-9 with TRBJ2-1, with D perhaps matching TRBD1 or TRBD2 (6 bases each). Germline V gene data show CDR1 as SEHNR and CDR2 as FQNEAQ (reference sequence). The CDR3 length is 16 residues. The germline V and J ends were trimmed by 2 bases and 5 bases, with 16 bases remaining between them. Here the CDR3 reads CASSLSSGGRDNEQFF. The CDR3 DNA reads as TGTGCCAGCAGCTTATCCAGTGGGGGGCGAGACAATGAGCAGTTCTTC.

This clonotype has more than one count but fewer than ten. This CDR3 is CASSARTSGRPHEQYF. CDR3 nucleotides: TGTGCCAGCAGCGCCCGGACTAGCGGGAGACCCCACGAGCAGTACTTC. This chain joins TRBV13 and TRBJ2-7, with 13 positions matching TRBD2. This CDR3 spans 16 amino acids. The trim removed 5 bases at V and 5 bases at J, leaving 9 bases unmatched. Germline V gene data show CDR1 as PRHDT and CDR2 as FYEKMQ (reference sequence).

The DNA for the CDR3 is TGCAGTGCTAGAGAATGGGCTAGCGGGAAGACAGATACGCAGTATTTT. Amino acid sequence: CSAREWASGKTDTQYF. The chain has TRBV20-1 and TRBJ2-3, with 9 bases aligning to TRBD2. CDR1 and CDR2 (germline): DFQATT, SNEGSKA (reference sequence). The J segment lost 3 bases and the V segment lost 0 bases, leaving 7 bases of the junction unmatched. This CDR3 has 16 residues.

This clonotype was picked up a small number of times. The J gene is TRBJ1-2, the V gene TRBV12-3 or TRBV12-4; TRBD1 matches at 8 bases. This CDR3 is 15 amino acids long. J lost 8 bases, V lost 4 bases, and 12 bases had no gene match. This chain's CDR3 is CASSSSYWTGKGYTF. DNA of the CDR3: TGTGCCAGCAGTTCCTCATACTGGACAGGGAAGGGCTACACCTTC.

The chain uses TRBV12-3 or TRBV12-4 and TRBJ2-1; no reliable D call. V lost 4 bases and J lost 3, with 7 bases in between. This CDR3 is 13 amino acids long. The CDR3 here is CASSSPNYNEQFF. The CDR3 DNA sequence: TGTGCCAGCAGTTCCCCCAACTACAATGAGCAGTTCTTC.

The table lists this clonotype with many counts. The junction shows a germline mismatch at one end, possibly a read error. The chain carries TRBV5-1 and TRBJ1-5; weak D call: TRBD1 (5 bases). The V gene's germline CDR1 is SGHRS and CDR2 YFSETQ. CDR3 length: 14 amino acids. CDR3 in amino acids: CASSPGTGNQPQHF. The CDR3 DNA sequence: TGTGCCAGCAGCCCCGGGACGGGAAATCAGCCCCAGCATTTT.

The chain combines TRBV11-2 with TRBJ2-7, with 8 bases aligning to TRBD2. The CDR3 consists of 18 residues. The germline V gene encodes CDR1 SGHAT and CDR2 FQNNGV. After removal of 1 base from V and 0 bases from J, the junction contained 11 bases not matched to a gene. As DNA, the CDR3 is TGTGCCAGCAGCTTAGGGGTGCTAGCGGGCTCCAGCTCCTACGAGCAGTACTTC. Residues: CASSLGVLAGSSSYEQYF. Filled out from reference TRBV11-2 and TRBJ2-7, the complete variable domain reads EAGVAQSPRYKIIEKRQSVAFWCNPISGHATLYWYQQILGQGPKLLIQFQNNGVVDDSQLPKDRFSAERLKGVDSTLKIQPAKLEDSAVYLCASSLGVLAGSSSYEQYFGPGTRLTVT.